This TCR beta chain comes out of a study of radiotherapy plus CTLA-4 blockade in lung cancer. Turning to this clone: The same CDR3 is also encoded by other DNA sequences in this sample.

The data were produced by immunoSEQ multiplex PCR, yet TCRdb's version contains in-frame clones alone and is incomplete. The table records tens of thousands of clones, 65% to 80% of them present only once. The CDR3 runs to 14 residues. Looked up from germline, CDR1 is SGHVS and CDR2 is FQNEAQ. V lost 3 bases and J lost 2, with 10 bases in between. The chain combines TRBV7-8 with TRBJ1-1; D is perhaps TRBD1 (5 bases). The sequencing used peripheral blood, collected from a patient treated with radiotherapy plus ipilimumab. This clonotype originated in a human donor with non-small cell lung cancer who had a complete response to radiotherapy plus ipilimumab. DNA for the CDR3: TGTGCCAGCAGCTTGGGACGGTCAAACACTGAAGCTTTCTTT. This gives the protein CASSLGRSNTEAFF.